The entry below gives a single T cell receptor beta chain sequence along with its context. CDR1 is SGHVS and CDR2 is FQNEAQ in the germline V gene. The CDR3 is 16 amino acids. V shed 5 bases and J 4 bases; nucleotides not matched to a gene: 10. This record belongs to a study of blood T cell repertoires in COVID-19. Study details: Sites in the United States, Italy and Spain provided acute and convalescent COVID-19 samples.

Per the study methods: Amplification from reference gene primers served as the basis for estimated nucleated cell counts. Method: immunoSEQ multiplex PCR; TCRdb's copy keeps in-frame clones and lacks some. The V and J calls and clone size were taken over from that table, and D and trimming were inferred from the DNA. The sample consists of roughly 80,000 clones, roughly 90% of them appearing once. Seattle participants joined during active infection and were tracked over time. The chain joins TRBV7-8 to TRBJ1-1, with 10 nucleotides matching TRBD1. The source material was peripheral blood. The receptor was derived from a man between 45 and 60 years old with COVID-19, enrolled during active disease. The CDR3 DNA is TGTGCCAGCAGCCATGTTGGACAGGGGGTGGGCACTGAAGCTTTCTTT. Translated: CASSHVGQGVGTEAFF.